This T cell receptor (beta chain) appears in the sequencing data of a study of CD8+CD57+ T cells in acquired aplastic anemia (dated by TCRdb to 2016 to 2019). With respect to the entire study: On average, sorted CD4+ and CD8+ cells yielded 3.2 ug of extracted DNA, with a range of about 0.18 to 30 ug. CD8+CD57+ expansion was defined as a frequency above the mean frequency observed in healthy subjects. The paper as a whole reports these results and caveats: Approximately 31 CD8+ CDR3 sequences were found in both patients and controls but appeared to be highly expressed in patients and within the immunodominant clones of the patients. Patients and healthy controls showed no significant difference in CD8+ Simpson's diversity (P=0.060).

Reading from cysteine to phenylalanine, the CDR3 counts 14 amino acids. Only the CDR3 DNA is retained, 42 bases long and in frame from the first base. V was cut back by 0 bases and J by 7 bases, leaving a gap of 14 bases between them. CDR1 and CDR2 (SGHDT, YYEEEE) derive from the germline V gene. This clonotype has a count of ten or more. Its antigen target is currently unknown. Base qualities were left out, and no much larger clone turns up one base away. Patients chosen for sequencing had shown expansion of CD8+CD57+ cells by flow cytometry. Every patient had a diagnosis of severe acquired aplastic anemia based on International Study of Aplastic Anemia and Agranulocytosis and Camitta criteria. Patients had received no therapy at the time of blood sampling. The study deep-sequenced TCR repertoires of sorted CD4+ and CD8+ blood T cells from severe aplastic anemia patients and healthy subjects. Patients were enrolled in the USA under clinicaltrials.gov protocols 00001620, 01623167, 00001397, 00071045, 00081523 and 00961064. Ficoll-Paque density gradient centrifugation was used to isolate peripheral blood mononuclear cells. Before DNA was extracted, CD4+ and CD8+ T cells were sorted using either FACS or magnetic beads.

Genomic DNA served as template for TCR beta VDJ combination and CDR3 sequence profiling. An Illumina HiSeq 2000 was the platform used for TCR repertoire sequencing. Turning to the authors' computational methods: TRBV/TRBJ rearrangement plots, CDR3 size and DJ length profiles, and Simpson's diversity index were used to evaluate the repertoires. Whichever DNA sequence was most abundant in the deep sequencing data was defined as the immunodominant clone. CDR3 amino acid sequences were screened for sharing across subjects and compared with published repertoires and the VDJdb database. TCRdb's own reprocessing of the public reads used fastp at Q25 and MiXCR and kept productive beta chains. Every distinct CDR3 protein forms one entry, paired with its most common genes and DNA. The V and J calls and clone size are TCRdb's, not the authors'. Here the sample has about 160,000 distinct CDR3 sequences; around 48% occur a single time. The ten largest clones add up to 30% to 40% of the sample.

In this chain, TRBV5-6 is recombined with TRBJ2-7; no D gene can be assigned with confidence. What was sequenced was sorted CD4+, CD8+, or CD8+CD57+ T cells (not recorded which) from PBMCs. The sequence was collected from a human donor with aplastic anemia. The CDR3 has the sequence CASSLGGGVIEQYF. The nucleotide sequence is given as TGTGCCAGCAGCTTGGGAGGCGGAGTAATAGAGCAGTACTTC.